The 27 T cell receptor beta chains listed next were all sequenced from one sample in a study of CD8+ T cells in alopecia areata. Following RNA extraction, reverse transcription yielded cDNA that acted as the sequencing template. Data came from immunoSEQ multiplex PCR; TCRdb stores just in-frame clones and leaves some out. The table has under 250,000 clones, roughly 57% seen once. The source material was CD4+ T cells sorted from blood, sampled at week 0. These receptors were taken from a human donor with alopecia areata.

This clone appeared a few times. The rearrangement uses TRBV6-5 and TRBJ2-5; D unresolved. Looked up from germline, CDR1 is MNHEY and CDR2 is SVGAGI. The CDR3 runs to 14 residues. The V end lost 0 bases, the J end lost 5 bases, and 10 bases lay between the germline ends. The CDR3 is CASSYSDPTETQYF. The CDR3 bases are TGTGCCAGCAGTTACTCGGACCCAACGGAGACCCAGTACTTC.

In its sample, this clone was seen a few times. The rearrangement joins TRBV7-6 to TRBJ2-7, with a weak D call TRBD1 (6 bases). Germline V CDR1 and CDR2: SGHVS, FNYEAQ. The CDR3 has 15 amino acids. Trimming took 6 bases from V and 5 from J, leaving 20 bases between them. CDR3 nucleotides: TGTGCCAGCAGTAAACTTTCGGGACAAAGAGACGAGCAGTACTTC. It yields the protein CASSKLSGQRDEQYF.

This clone was seen only a few times. V and J are TRBV2 and TRBJ1-1; D is possibly TRBD1 (5 bases). The CDR3 consists of 13 residues. Germline values: CDR1 SNHLY, CDR2 FYNNEI. The V end was cut by 2 bases, the J end by 5 bases, with 9 bases between. The CDR3 sequence is CASSELGGTEAFF. The CDR3 DNA is TGTGCCAGCAGTGAATTGGGGGGAACTGAAGCTTTCTTT.

CDR3: CASRGTGESDTEAFF. The CDR3 DNA follows: TGTGCCAGCAGGGGGACAGGCGAATCGGACACTGAAGCTTTCTTT. The V call is TRBV6-5, the J call TRBJ1-1; TRBD1 aligns across 8 bases. This CDR3 spans 15 amino acids. V lost 6 bases and J lost 3; bases outside the gene matches: 9. Germline CDR1 is MNHEY and CDR2 is SVGAGI.

V gene TRBV29-1 combines with J gene TRBJ2-2; D possibly uses TRBD1 or TRBD2 (5 bases each). CDR3 length: 15 residues. V lost 6 bases and J lost 0, with 14 bases in between. Germline V lookup: CDR1 SQVTM, CDR2 ANQGSEA. The chain's CDR3 is CSVTGPITNTGELFF. The CDR3, as DNA: TGCAGCGTGACGGGACCAATTACGAACACCGGGGAGCTGTTTTTT.

V usage is TRBV7-2 and J usage is TRBJ1-1; maybe TRBD1 (5 bases). The CDR3 extends over 14 amino acids. Trimming took 1 base from V and 1 from J, leaving 7 bases between them. Germline loops: CDR1 SGHTA, CDR2 FQGNSA. CDR3: CASSLGQPNTEAFF. CDR3 DNA sequence: TGTGCCAGCAGCTTAGGACAGCCGAACACTGAAGCTTTCTTT.

V and J are TRBV27 and TRBJ1-2, with 10 positions matching TRBD1. V was pared by 6 bases and J by 7 bases, with 5 bases of the junction left unmatched. This CDR3 region has 13 residues. Germline V gene sequence: CDR1 MNHEY, CDR2 SMNVEV (reference sequence). As DNA, the CDR3 is TGTGCCAGCAGGAAAGGGACAGGGGTTGGCTACACCTTC. Translated, it gives CASRKGTGVGYTF.

The gene calls are TRBV27 and TRBJ2-6; 9 nucleotides match TRBD1. J gave up 2 bases and V 6 bases, and 8 bases lay outside the gene matches. The V gene's germline CDR1 is MNHEY and CDR2 SMNVEV (reference sequence). This CDR3 comprises 17 residues. The CDR3: CASSLPGQGPGANVLTF. As DNA, the CDR3 is TGTGCCAGCAGCCTTCCGGGACAGGGACCTGGGGCCAACGTCCTGACTTTC.

The V call is TRBV5-4, the J call TRBJ2-6, with 9 bases identical to TRBD2. Germline V gene lookup returns CDR1 SGHNT and CDR2 YYREEE (reference sequence). CDR3 length: 16 residues. Trimming took 1 base from V and 3 from J; bases not matched to a gene: 2. The CDR3 region is CASSLLAGYGANVLTF. The CDR3 region has the DNA TGTGCCAGCAGCTTGCTAGCGGGATATGGGGCCAACGTCCTGACTTTC.

The chain combines TRBV29-1 with TRBJ2-5; TRBD2 matches at 7 bases. J was trimmed by 10 bases and V by 4 bases; bases with no gene match: 9. The CDR3 length is 12 residues. CDR1 SQVTM and CDR2 ANQGSEA come from the germline V gene. The chain's CDR3 is CSVVPTGEGQYF. CDR3 coding DNA: TGCAGCGTTGTCCCAACGGGGGAGGGCCAGTACTTC.

Concerning this clone itself: The sample has other DNA sequences that encode this CDR3 too. The rearrangement joins TRBV5-1 to TRBJ2-2; D ambiguous. This CDR3 is 12 amino acids long. Trimming removed 5 bases from V and 3 bases from J, with 5 bases in between. Germline assignment: CDR1 SGHRS and CDR2 YFSETQ. CDR3 nucleotides: TGCGCCAGCAGGTTCGACACCGGGGAGCTGTTTTTT. Translation: CASRFDTGELFF.

The V call is TRBV27, the J call TRBJ2-1; TRBD1 agrees at 10 bases. CDR1 is MNHEY, CDR2 SMNVEV, per germline (reference sequence). The CDR3 is 19 amino acids. J gave up 1 base and V 5 bases, and 14 bases lay outside the gene matches. The CDR3 region is CASSPPGQGTYVSYNEQFF. The CDR3 DNA reads TGTGCCAGCAGTCCTCCGGGACAGGGGACGTACGTATCCTACAATGAGCAGTTCTTC.

In this sample, this clone turned up a few times. The chain's CDR3 is CAWSAQVETEAFF. For the CDR3, the DNA is TGTGCCTGGAGTGCGCAGGTCGAGACTGAAGCTTTCTTT. V usage is TRBV30 and J usage is TRBJ1-1; D is ambiguous. The CDR3 spans 13 residues. From germline, CDR1 is GTSNPN and CDR2 SVGIG (reference sequence). V was pared by 1 base and J by 5 bases, with 11 bases between. The complete variable domain, with remaining parts taken from reference TRBV30 and TRBJ1-1, reads SQTIHQWPATLVQPVGSPLSLECTVEGTSNPNLYWYRQAAGRGLQLLFYSVGIGQISSEVPQNLSASRPQDRQFILSSKKLLLSDSGFYLCAWSAQVETEAFFGQGTRLTVV.

This clone was observed a handful of times. The chain employs TRBV4-1 and TRBJ2-7; D is unresolved. The CDR3 is 15 residues long. The germline gives CDR1 MGHRA, CDR2 YSYEKL. V was cut by 1 base and J by 0 bases, with 10 bases left in between. CDR3 sequence (DNA): TGCGCCAGCAGCCAAGGGTCTTCCCTCTCCTACGAGCAGTACTTC. Residues: CASSQGSSLSYEQYF.

This clone was recorded a few times. The chain combines TRBV18 with TRBJ1-2, with D possibly matching TRBD1 (6 bases). Germline V gene data show CDR1 as KGHSH and CDR2 as LQKENI. The V end lost 3 bases, the J end lost 8 bases, and 16 bases lay between the germline ends. The CDR3 has 14 residues. DNA for the CDR3: TGTGCCAGCTCACCGACTCAGGGGAGGAAGGGCTACACCTTC. The encoded protein is CASSPTQGRKGYTF. Using reference TRBV18 and TRBJ1-2 for the parts outside the CDR3, the full variable domain is NAGVMQNPRHLVRRRGQEARLRCSPMKGHSHVYWYRQLPEEGLKFMVYLQKENIIDESGMPKERFSAEFPKEGPSILRIQQVVRGDSAAYFCASSPTQGRKGYTFGSGTRLTVV.

J is TRBJ2-1 and V is TRBV7-3; 9 nucleotides match TRBD2. CDR1 and CDR2 (germline): SGHTA, FQGTGA. The CDR3 has 16 amino acids. The V and J ends lost 5 bases and 5 bases, in that order; junction bases with no gene match: 10. CDR3 loop: CASSNQARLADNEQFF. The CDR3 nucleotides read TGTGCCAGCAGCAACCAGGCCCGACTAGCGGACAATGAGCAGTTCTTC.

The chain combines TRBV30 with TRBJ2-7, with 8 bases aligning to TRBD2. The germline CDR1 and CDR2 sequences are GTSNPN and SVGIG (reference sequence). CDR3 length: 14 amino acids. With 0 bases clipped from V and 7 bases from J, the junction kept 8 bases outside the gene matches. CDR3 coding DNA: TGTGCCTGGAGTGTCTCACTCCGGGGGGGTGAGCAGTACTTC. This sequence encodes CAWSVSLRGGEQYF.

The gene calls are TRBV5-1 and TRBJ2-7; 8 nucleotides agree with TRBD2. From germline, CDR1 is SGHRS and CDR2 YFSETQ. J lost 3 bases, V lost 2 bases, and 4 bases had no gene match. There are 14 residues in the CDR3. CDR3 sequence (DNA): TGCGCCAGCAGCTTTGGAGCGGGAGACTACGAGCAGTACTTC. Amino acids: CASSFGAGDYEQYF.

The V and J genes are TRBV9 and TRBJ2-3, with D tentatively TRBD1 (5 bases). The V end was cut by 4 bases, the J end by 2 bases, with 11 bases between. Germline CDR1 reads SGDLS; CDR2 reads YYNGEE. The CDR3 has 14 amino acids. DNA of the CDR3: TGTGCCAGCAGCCCCCAGACAGCCACAGATACGCAGTATTTT. Its protein product is CASSPQTATDTQYF. The whole variable domain, filled in from reference TRBV9 and TRBJ2-3, reads DSGVTQTPKHLITATGQRVTLRCSPRSGDLSVYWYQQSLDQGLQFLIQYYNGEERAKGNILERFSAQQFPDLHSELNLSSLELGDSALYFCASSPQTATDTQYFGPGTRLTVL.

This clone was seen a few times. The chain has TRBV12-5 and TRBJ2-4; D may match TRBD1 or TRBD2 (5 bases each). V was cut by 4 bases and J by 0 bases, with 7 bases left in between. Germline values: CDR1 LGHNT, CDR2 FRNRAP. The CDR3 length is 14 residues. As DNA, the CDR3 is TGTGCTAGTGGTTCCGGGACAGCCAAAAACATTCAGTACTTC. Translated, it gives CASGSGTAKNIQYF.

The chain carries TRBV15 and TRBJ2-7, with TRBD2 matching 8 bases. Germline V lookup: CDR1 LNHNV, CDR2 YYDKDF (reference sequence). Trimming cost V 1 base and J 1 base; bases outside gene matches: 9. The CDR3 contains 17 residues. The CDR3 sequence is CATSRGGSGKRSYEQYF. The DNA for the CDR3 is TGTGCCACCAGCAGAGGCGGTAGCGGGAAAAGGTCCTACGAGCAGTACTTC.

The CDR3: CASSQQPARGAEAFF. CDR3 nucleotide sequence: TGTGCCAGCAGCCAACAACCCGCGAGGGGCGCTGAAGCTTTCTTT. The chain employs TRBV14 and TRBJ1-1; possible D gene TRBD1, 5 bases. V lost 2 bases and J 6 bases, leaving 16 bases between the germline ends. The CDR3 extends over 15 amino acids. In germline, CDR1 is SGHDN, CDR2 FVKESK.

In the case of this clone: The same CDR3 also results from other DNA sequences found in this sample. The rearrangement links TRBV30 to TRBJ1-5; no clear D gene. CDR3 size: 13 residues. The V end was cut by 0 bases, the J end by 4 bases, with 7 bases between. In germline, CDR1 is GTSNPN, CDR2 SVGIG (reference sequence). This chain's CDR3 is CAWSVLGNQPQHF. As DNA, the CDR3 is TGTGCCTGGAGTGTACTGGGTAATCAGCCCCAGCATTTT.

The V gene is TRBV4-2, the J gene TRBJ1-1; D is unclear. The CDR3 has 15 residues. Per germline, CDR1 LGHNA and CDR2 YNFKEQ. V was clipped by 0 bases and J by 1 base, with 9 bases between them. The DNA of the CDR3 is TGTGCCAGCAGCCAAGAGGTCCTAGCGAACACTGAAGCTTTCTTT. It codes for CASSQEVLANTEAFF.

This CDR3 is CASSSGTDIQYF. CDR3 coding DNA: TGTGCCAGCAGTTCCGGGACGGACATTCAGTACTTC. This chain uses TRBV6-5 with TRBJ2-4, with D perhaps assigned TRBD1 or TRBD2 (5 bases each). Trimming cost V 4 bases and J 8 bases, with 9 bases left between them. CDR3 length: 12 amino acids. CDR1 is MNHEY and CDR2 is SVGAGI in the germline V gene.

The V gene is TRBV5-1, the J gene TRBJ1-1; weak D call: TRBD1 (6 bases). The CDR3 consists of 14 residues. Trimming took off 4 bases at V and 4 bases at J, with 14 bases between the two ends. Germline-derived CDR1 and CDR2 are SGHRS and YFSETQ. In DNA form, the CDR3 reads TGCGCCAGCAGCGCCGGACAGTACATCACTGAAGCTTTCTTT. Residues: CASSAGQYITEAFF.

In this sample, this clone turned up a few times. The chain uses TRBV5-1 and TRBJ2-3; 8 bases agree with TRBD2. The CDR3 contains 16 residues. V lost 3 bases and J lost 0; bases outside the gene matches: 6. Germline CDR1 and CDR2: SGHRS and YFSETQ. CDR3 coding DNA: TGCGCCAGCAGCTCGTCCGGCGGGAGGAGCACAGATACGCAGTATTTT. It is translated as CASSSSGGRSTDTQYF. Together with reference TRBV5-1 and TRBJ2-3, the CDR3 gives the full variable domain: KAGVTQTPRYLIKTRGQQVTLSCSPISGHRSVSWYQQTPGQGLQFLFEYFSETQRNKGNFPGRFSGRQFSNSRSEMNVSTLELGDSALYLCASSSSGGRSTDTQYFGPGTRLTVL.